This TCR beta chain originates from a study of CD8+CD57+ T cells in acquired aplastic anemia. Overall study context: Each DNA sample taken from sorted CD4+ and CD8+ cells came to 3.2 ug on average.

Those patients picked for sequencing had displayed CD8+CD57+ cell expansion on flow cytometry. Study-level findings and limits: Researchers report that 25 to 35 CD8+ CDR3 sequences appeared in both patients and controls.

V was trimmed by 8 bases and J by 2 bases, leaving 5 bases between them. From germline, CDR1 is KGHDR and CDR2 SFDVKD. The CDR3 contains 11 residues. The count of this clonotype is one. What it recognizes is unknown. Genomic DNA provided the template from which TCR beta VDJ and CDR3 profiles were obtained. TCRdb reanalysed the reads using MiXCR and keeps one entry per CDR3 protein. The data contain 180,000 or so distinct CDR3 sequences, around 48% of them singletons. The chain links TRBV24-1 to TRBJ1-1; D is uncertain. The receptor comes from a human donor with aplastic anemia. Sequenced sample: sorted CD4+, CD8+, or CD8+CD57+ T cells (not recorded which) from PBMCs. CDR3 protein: CATMGNTEAFF. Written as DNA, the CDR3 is TGTGCCACCATGGGAAACACTGAAGCTTTCTTT.